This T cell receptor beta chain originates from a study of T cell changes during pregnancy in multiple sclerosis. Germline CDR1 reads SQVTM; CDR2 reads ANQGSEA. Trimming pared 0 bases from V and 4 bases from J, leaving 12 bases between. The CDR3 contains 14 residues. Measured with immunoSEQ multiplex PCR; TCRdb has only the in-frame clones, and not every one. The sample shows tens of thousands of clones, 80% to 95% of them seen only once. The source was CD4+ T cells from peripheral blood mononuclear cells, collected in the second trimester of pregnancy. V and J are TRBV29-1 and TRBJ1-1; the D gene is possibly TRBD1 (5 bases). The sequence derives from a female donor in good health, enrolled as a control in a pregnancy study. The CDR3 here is CSVEDRRGSTEAFF. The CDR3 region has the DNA TGCAGCGTTGAAGATCGGCGGGGGTCCACTGAAGCTTTCTTT.